Listed below are T cell receptor beta chains from one sample, sequenced in a study of cytomegalovirus exposure and HLA in healthy donors. TCRdb keeps only in-frame clones here, not all; method: immunoSEQ multiplex PCR. This table lists some 120,000 clones. Material: PBMCs. The origin of the receptors is a woman aged 55-69 years in good health and CMV-seronegative. The CDR3 runs from the conserved cysteine through the conserved F or W. Fields, in order: V gene, CDR3 length, J gene, D gene, CDR3 protein, CDR3 DNA. A D gene is named only where the DNA matches it firmly.

v_call: TRBV10-1
cdr3_length: 13
j_call: TRBJ1-1
d_call: TRBD1
cdr3_aa: CASSAVTGAEAFF
cdr3_nt: TGCGCCAGCAGTGCCGTTACAGGGGCTGAAGCTTTCTTT

v_call: TRBV30
cdr3_length: 12
j_call: TRBJ2-7
d_call: TRBD2
cdr3_aa: CAWTSGVYEQYF
cdr3_nt: TGTGCCTGGACTAGCGGGGTATACGAGCAGTACTTC

v_call: TRBV14
cdr3_length: 15
j_call: TRBJ2-3
d_call: TRBD2
cdr3_aa: CASSKSGNLVDTQYF
cdr3_nt: TGTGCCAGCAGCAAAAGCGGGAATCTTGTAGATACGCAGTATTTT

v_call: TRBV6-5
cdr3_length: 13
j_call: TRBJ1-2
d_call: NA
cdr3_aa: CASSYRVLSGYTF
cdr3_nt: TGTGCCAGCAGTTACCGGGTCCTTTCTGGCTACACCTTC

v_call: TRBV28
cdr3_length: 13
j_call: TRBJ1-2
d_call: TRBD1
cdr3_aa: CASSPGQGYGYTF
cdr3_nt: TGTGCCAGCAGTCCTGGACAGGGCTATGGCTACACCTTC

v_call: TRBV10-3
cdr3_length: 13
j_call: TRBJ2-5
d_call: NA
cdr3_aa: CATRGGGLETQYF
cdr3_nt: TGTGCCACTAGAGGGGGTGGACTAGAGACCCAGTACTTC

v_call: TRBV19
cdr3_length: 14
j_call: TRBJ2-1
d_call: TRBD2
cdr3_aa: CASRTGGAYNEQFF
cdr3_nt: TGTGCCAGTAGGACGGGGGGGGCCTACAATGAGCAGTTCTTC

v_call: TRBV4-2
cdr3_length: 17
j_call: TRBJ1-1
d_call: TRBD1
cdr3_aa: CASSQEATGVRNTEAFF
cdr3_nt: TGTGCCAGCAGCCAAGAGGCTACAGGGGTGAGGAACACTGAAGCTTTCTTT

v_call: TRBV2
cdr3_length: 15
j_call: TRBJ1-1
d_call: TRBD1
cdr3_aa: CASSGQGAANTEAFF
cdr3_nt: TGTGCCAGCTCGGGACAGGGGGCCGCCAACACTGAAGCTTTCTTT

v_call: TRBV27
cdr3_length: 14
j_call: TRBJ1-5
d_call: NA
cdr3_aa: CASSLTGIFQPQHF
cdr3_nt: TGTGCCAGCAGTTTAACAGGGATATTTCAGCCCCAGCATTTT

v_call: TRBV5-6
cdr3_length: 17
j_call: TRBJ1-3
d_call: NA
cdr3_aa: CASSLGAQGYFGNTIYF
cdr3_nt: TGTGCCAGCAGCTTGGGCGCACAGGGATACTTCGGAAACACCATATATTTT

v_call: TRBV18
cdr3_length: 17
j_call: TRBJ2-2
d_call: NA
cdr3_aa: CASSPREGAKNTGELFF
cdr3_nt: TGTGCCAGCTCACCACGGGAAGGGGCGAAGAACACCGGGGAGCTGTTTTTT

v_call: TRBV4-1
cdr3_length: 13
j_call: TRBJ1-5
d_call: NA
cdr3_aa: CASSQARDQPQHF
cdr3_nt: TGCGCCAGCAGCCAAGCGAGGGATCAGCCCCAGCATTTT

v_call: TRBV5-4
cdr3_length: 15
j_call: TRBJ2-3
d_call: TRBD2
cdr3_aa: CASSSASGIVDTQYF
cdr3_nt: TGTGCCAGCAGCTCGGCTAGCGGGATCGTAGATACGCAGTATTTT

v_call: TRBV6-1
cdr3_length: 12
j_call: TRBJ1-2
d_call: NA
cdr3_aa: CASRAAGYGYTF
cdr3_nt: TGTGCCAGCAGAGCGGCAGGCTATGGCTACACCTTC

v_call: TRBV7-2
cdr3_length: 13
j_call: TRBJ2-7
d_call: NA
cdr3_aa: CASSPSLAYEQYF
cdr3_nt: TGTGCCAGCAGCCCTAGTTTGGCCTACGAGCAGTACTTC

v_call: TRBV4-2
cdr3_length: 14
j_call: TRBJ2-3
d_call: NA
cdr3_aa: CASSPPPGTDTQYF
cdr3_nt: TGTGCCAGCAGCCCCCCCCCGGGCACAGATACGCAGTATTTT

v_call: TRBV11-1
cdr3_length: 14
j_call: TRBJ1-1
d_call: NA
cdr3_aa: CASSAGRVNTEAFF
cdr3_nt: TGTGCCAGCAGCGCGGGACGGGTGAACACTGAAGCTTTCTTT

v_call: TRBV27
cdr3_length: 14
j_call: TRBJ2-7
d_call: TRBD2
cdr3_aa: CASAYREAPYEQYF
cdr3_nt: TGTGCCAGCGCGTACCGGGAGGCACCTTACGAGCAGTACTTC

v_call: TRBV4-1
cdr3_length: 17
j_call: TRBJ1-2
d_call: TRBD1
cdr3_aa: CASSQVFRGLANYGYTF
cdr3_nt: TGCGCCAGCAGCCAAGTTTTCAGGGGGCTAGCTAACTATGGCTACACCTTC

v_call: TRBV19
cdr3_length: 14
j_call: TRBJ1-1
d_call: NA
cdr3_aa: CASMGGVMNTEAFF
cdr3_nt: TGTGCCAGTATGGGGGGAGTCATGAACACTGAAGCTTTCTTT

v_call: TRBV29-1
cdr3_length: 15
j_call: TRBJ2-7
d_call: NA
cdr3_aa: CSVEWPQGLSYEQYF
cdr3_nt: TGCAGCGTTGAATGGCCACAGGGTCTTTCCTACGAGCAGTACTTC

v_call: TRBV7-8
cdr3_length: 15
j_call: TRBJ2-7
d_call: TRBD2
cdr3_aa: CASSYGASGIYEQYF
cdr3_nt: TGTGCCAGCAGCTACGGGGCTAGCGGGATCTACGAGCAGTACTTC

v_call: TRBV18
cdr3_length: 15
j_call: TRBJ2-7
d_call: TRBD1
cdr3_aa: CASSPFLDRGYEQYF
cdr3_nt: TGTGCCAGCTCACCTTTCTTAGACAGGGGTTACGAGCAGTACTTC

v_call: TRBV28
cdr3_length: 16
j_call: TRBJ1-3
d_call: TRBD1
cdr3_aa: CASSRRDRVAGNTIYF
cdr3_nt: TGTGCCAGCAGCCGCCGGGACAGGGTAGCAGGAAACACCATATATTTT